What follows is one T cell receptor beta chain and its context. No antigen is known for it. This specimen belongs to a study of CD8+ T cells in alopecia areata. Study-wide background: Tofacitinib therapy lasting 6 to 18 months was followed by 6 months off drug. Notes on the study in general: Normal scalp showed lower clonality than lesional scalp, especially alopecia totalis/universalis. Tofacitinib produced a significant decrease in scalp clonality and in expanded CD8+ clones among the top 100.

The sequencing template was cDNA reverse transcribed from extracted RNA. Clones were sequenced by immunoSEQ multiplex PCR, and TCRdb holds only the in-frame ones, with some missing. The sample records about 180,000 clones, roughly half being singletons. In germline, CDR1 is MNHEY, CDR2 SMNVEV (reference sequence). The CDR3 runs 13 residues. The V and J ends lost 5 bases and 3 bases respectively, with 10 bases between them. The treatment is: oral pan-JAK inhibitor, 5-10 mg twice daily. It was from alopecia areata patients that lesional scalp punch biopsies and peripheral blood were collected. This TCR came from a human donor with alopecia areata. J is TRBJ2-5 and V is TRBV27, with a possible D match to TRBD2 (5 bases). The starting material was CD8+ T cells sorted from blood, obtained at week 52, from a patient treated with tofacitinib. CDR3 sequence (DNA): TGTGCCAGCAGTCCCCGGGGAGAAGAGACCCAGTACTTC. Translation: CASSPRGEETQYF.